Described below is a single T cell receptor (beta chain) sequence and its context. The data originate from a study of control samples from healthy donors and cancer patients. The CDR3 has 15 amino acids. Trimming at V came to 3 bases and at J to 1 base, leaving 3 bases not matched to a gene. The germline V gene encodes CDR1 SGHNT and CDR2 YYREEE (reference sequence). Method: immunoSEQ multiplex PCR; TCRdb's copy keeps in-frame clones and lacks some. Among around 42,000 clones, around four fifths were seen once, and the ten largest hold 45% to 50%. This rearrangement joins TRBV5-4 to TRBJ2-2, with 7 bases matching TRBD1. The receptor comes from a man aged 55 to 69 in good health. Sequences were obtained from blood. Here the CDR3 DNA reads TGTGCCAGCAGCTACCGACAGGGGAACACCGGGGAGCTGTTTTTT. Translation: CASSYRQGNTGELFF. The whole variable domain, remainder taken from reference TRBV5-4 and TRBJ2-2, is ETGVTQSPTHLIKTRGQQVTLRCSSQSGHNTVSWYQQALGQGPQFIFQYYREEENGRGNFPPRFSGLQFPNYSSELNVNALELDDSALYLCASSYRQGNTGELFFGEGSRLTVL.